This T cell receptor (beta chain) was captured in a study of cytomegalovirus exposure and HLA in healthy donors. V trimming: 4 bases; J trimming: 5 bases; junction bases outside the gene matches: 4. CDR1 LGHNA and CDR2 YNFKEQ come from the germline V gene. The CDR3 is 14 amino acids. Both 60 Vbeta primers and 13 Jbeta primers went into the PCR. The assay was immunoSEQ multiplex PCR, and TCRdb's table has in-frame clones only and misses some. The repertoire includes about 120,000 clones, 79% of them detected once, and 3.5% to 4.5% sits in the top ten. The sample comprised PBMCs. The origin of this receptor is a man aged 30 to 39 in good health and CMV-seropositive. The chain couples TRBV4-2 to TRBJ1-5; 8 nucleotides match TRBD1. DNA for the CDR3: TGTGCCAGCAGCCCGGACAGGGAACATCAGCCCCAGCATTTT. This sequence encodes CASSPDREHQPQHF.